One and the same sample provided the 25 T cell receptor beta chains below, sequenced in a study of blood T cell repertoires in COVID-19. Sequencing was performed with immunoSEQ multiplex PCR; in TCRdb, only in-frame clones are kept and a portion is missing. The top ten hold under 7% of the sample, which has 200,000 to 250,000 clones, 75% to 90% seen once. Sample: peripheral blood. The receptors here all came from a man aged 55-75 years who had recovered from COVID-19.

This sequence joins TRBV7-2 and TRBJ2-5; 7 bases align to TRBD1. J lost 2 bases, V lost 5 bases, and 2 bases had no gene match. Germline V gene data show CDR1 as SGHTA and CDR2 as FQGNSA. The CDR3 length is 13 residues. The CDR3 reads CASSRDRQETQYF. The CDR3 bases are TGTGCCAGCAGCCGGGACAGACAAGAGACCCAGTACTTC.

The rearrangement links TRBV2 to TRBJ2-7, with 12 bases identical to TRBD1. The junction had 8 bases not matched to a gene; V was cut back by 4 bases and J by 7 bases. CDR1 and CDR2 from the germline V gene are SNHLY and FYNNEI. The CDR3 spans 15 residues. The CDR3: CASSGRDRGLGEQYF. CDR3 bases: TGTGCCAGCAGTGGCCGGGACAGGGGGCTGGGGGAGCAGTACTTC.

The chain links TRBV10-2 to TRBJ2-3; D call uncertain. The CDR3 is 18 residues long. Germline V gene lookup returns CDR1 WSHSY and CDR2 SAAADI. With 0 bases removed from V and 0 bases from J, the gap between germline ends came to 16 bases. This chain's CDR3 is CASSESNLPFTSTDTQYF. CDR3 nucleotides: TGCGCCAGCAGTGAGTCGAATTTGCCTTTTACTAGCACAGATACGCAGTATTTT.

This sequence joins TRBV5-1 and TRBJ2-2; TRBD2 aligns across 11 bases. CDR3 length equals 15 residues. Trimming at V came to 3 bases and at J to 4 bases, leaving 2 bases not matched to a gene. Per germline, CDR1 SGHRS and CDR2 YFSETQ. The CDR3, as DNA: TGCGCCAGCAGCTACGGGACTAGCGGCACCGGGGAGCTGTTTTTT. It translates to CASSYGTSGTGELFF. Full variable domain (remainder filled in from reference TRBV5-1 and TRBJ2-2): KAGVTQTPRYLIKTRGQQVTLSCSPISGHRSVSWYQQTPGQGLQFLFEYFSETQRNKGNFPGRFSGRQFSNSRSEMNVSTLELGDSALYLCASSYGTSGTGELFFGEGSRLTVL.

The chain recombines TRBV30 with TRBJ1-5; possible D gene TRBD1, 6 bases. V lost 1 base and J lost 0, with 10 bases in between. The CDR3 covers 15 residues. Per the germline V gene, CDR1 is GTSNPN and CDR2 is SVGIG (reference sequence). CDR3 in amino acids: CAWSGPGVSNQPQHF. As DNA, the CDR3 is TGTGCCTGGAGTGGACCAGGGGTTAGCAATCAGCCCCAGCATTTT. Full variable domain (rest looked up from reference TRBV30 and TRBJ1-5): SQTIHQWPATLVQPVGSPLSLECTVEGTSNPNLYWYRQAAGRGLQLLFYSVGIGQISSEVPQNLSASRPQDRQFILSSKKLLLSDSGFYLCAWSGPGVSNQPQHFGDGTRLSIL.

This chain connects TRBV7-2 to TRBJ2-7; 9 bases fit TRBD2. Germline V gene sequence: CDR1 SGHTA, CDR2 FQGNSA. The V and J ends lost 4 bases and 3 bases, in that order; junction bases with no gene match: 7. The CDR3 loop spans 15 amino acids. This chain's CDR3 is CASSYQRGAYYEQYF. In DNA, the CDR3 is TGTGCCAGCAGCTACCAGCGGGGGGCTTACTACGAGCAGTACTTC.

This sequence joins TRBV30 and TRBJ1-4; no clear D. The germline V and J ends were trimmed by 5 bases and 4 bases, with 14 bases remaining between them. The CDR3 runs 14 residues. Germline-derived CDR1 and CDR2 are GTSNPN and SVGIG (reference sequence). As DNA, the CDR3 is TGTGCCTGGGGTTCCTACAGTAATAATGAAAAACTGTTTTTT. Translating it yields CAWGSYSNNEKLFF.

The chain employs TRBV5-4 and TRBJ1-5; unclear D gene. Trimming stripped 0 bases from V and 7 bases from J, with 11 bases between. CDR3 length equals 14 residues. Germline loops: CDR1 SGHNT, CDR2 YYREEE (reference sequence). Written as DNA, the CDR3 is TGTGCCAGCAGCTTGGACAGAAACAAACAGCCCCAGCATTTT. The encoded protein is CASSLDRNKQPQHF. The entire variable domain, with the rest obtained from reference TRBV5-4 and TRBJ1-5, is as follows: ETGVTQSPTHLIKTRGQQVTLRCSSQSGHNTVSWYQQALGQGPQFIFQYYREEENGRGNFPPRFSGLQFPNYSSELNVNALELDDSALYLCASSLDRNKQPQHFGDGTRLSIL.

The chain combines TRBV24-1 with TRBJ1-1; no reliable D call. Looked up from germline, CDR1 is KGHDR and CDR2 is SFDVKD. The V gene lost 10 bases and the J gene lost 5 bases, with 16 bases spanning the gap. There are 13 residues in the CDR3. CDR3 amino acids: CATTGSIWTEAFF. The CDR3 region has the DNA TGTGCCACAACCGGGAGCATCTGGACTGAAGCTTTCTTT.

The chain uses TRBV10-3 and TRBJ1-5; D ambiguous. CDR3 length equals 14 residues. Germline V gene sequence: CDR1 ENHRY, CDR2 SYGVKD. Trimming stripped 6 bases from V and 2 bases from J, with 11 bases between. The CDR3 DNA follows: TGTGCCATCAGGCCTCAAGGAGGCAATCAGCCCCAGCATTTT. The encoded protein is CAIRPQGGNQPQHF.

J is TRBJ2-7 and V is TRBV19; 7 positions match TRBD1. CDR1 LNHDA and CDR2 SQIVND come from the germline V gene (reference sequence). J lost 2 bases, V lost 5 bases, and 3 bases had no gene match. The CDR3 loop spans 13 amino acids. The CDR3, as DNA: TGTGCCAGTAGTCCGGGACAGCCCTACGAGCAGTACTTC. The encoded protein is CASSPGQPYEQYF.

The chain employs TRBV20-1 and TRBJ2-3; a possible D gene is TRBD2 (5 bases). Germline values: CDR1 DFQATT, CDR2 SNEGSKA (reference sequence). V was cut by 3 bases and J by 4 bases, with 17 bases left in between. The CDR3 contains 15 residues. This CDR3 reads CSASPSRHGSDTQYF. The DNA of the CDR3 is TGCAGTGCTAGTCCTAGCCGGCATGGCTCAGATACGCAGTATTTT.

This sequence joins TRBV7-9 and TRBJ2-2; the match to TRBD1 covers 9 bases. The germline V gene encodes CDR1 SEHNR and CDR2 FQNEAQ (reference sequence). V shed 6 bases and J 5 bases; nucleotides not matched to a gene: 7. The CDR3 contains 15 residues. The CDR3 DNA reads TGTGCCAGCAGATCGGGACAGGGAAGTACCGGGGAGCTGTTTTTT. Its protein is CASRSGQGSTGELFF.

This chain joins TRBV7-2 and TRBJ2-5; a weak D match, TRBD2 (6 bases). Per germline, CDR1 SGHTA and CDR2 FQGNSA. This CDR3 has 14 amino acids. V was clipped by 1 base and J by 5 bases, with 11 bases between them. The chain's CDR3 is CASSLDAGRETQYF. The CDR3 DNA sequence: TGTGCCAGCAGCTTAGACGCAGGGAGGGAGACCCAGTACTTC.

The chain is built from TRBV27 and TRBJ2-5; D is perhaps TRBD2 (5 bases). CDR3 length: 13 amino acids. Trimming removed 6 bases from V and 3 bases from J, with 11 bases in between. Germline lookup yields CDR1 MNHEY and CDR2 SMNVEV (reference sequence). CDR3 sequence (DNA): TGTGCCAGCAGCCGGGGTCGGGAAGAGACCCAGTACTTC. The encoded protein is CASSRGREETQYF.

The V call is TRBV19, the J call TRBJ1-6; TRBD1 aligns across 10 bases. Germline V gene sequence: CDR1 LNHDA, CDR2 SQIVND (reference sequence). The CDR3 extends over 16 amino acids. Trimming took 9 bases from V and 5 from J; bases not matched to a gene: 10. The DNA for the CDR3 is TGTGCCAGCCGCATAGGGACAGGGGCCCATAATTCACCCCTCCACTTT. Translation gives CASRIGTGAHNSPLHF.

This rearrangement joins TRBV18 to TRBJ2-2, with 12 bases matching TRBD2. Unmatched junction bases numbered 3, after V lost 3 bases and J lost 1 base. Germline V gene lookup returns CDR1 KGHSH and CDR2 LQKENI. The CDR3 is 17 amino acids. The DNA for the CDR3 is TGTGCCAGCTCACCCTTGACTAGCGGGAGGAACACCGGGGAGCTGTTTTTT. Translation gives CASSPLTSGRNTGELFF.

The V gene is TRBV24-1, the J gene TRBJ2-1; TRBD2 agrees at 11 bases. The CDR3 loop spans 14 amino acids. Germline loops: CDR1 KGHDR, CDR2 SFDVKD. Trimming cost V 6 bases and J 7 bases; bases outside gene matches: 4. The CDR3 region is CATSLAGGRNEQFF. In nucleotides, the CDR3 is TGTGCCACCAGTCTAGCGGGAGGACGAAATGAGCAGTTCTTC.

The chain links TRBV9 to TRBJ2-3; 8 nucleotides line up with TRBD2. The CDR3 is 17 amino acids. The ends lost 0 bases at V and 2 bases at J; junction bases unmatched: 8. The germline V gene encodes CDR1 SGDLS and CDR2 YYNGEE. The CDR3 protein is CASSVAGLAGFTDTQYF. The CDR3 DNA follows: TGTGCCAGCAGCGTAGCTGGGTTAGCGGGATTCACAGATACGCAGTATTTT.

The DNA for the CDR3 is TGTGCCAGCACCTTGGGAGGACGGAACGAAGCTTTCTTT. Its translation is CASTLGGRNEAFF. This rearrangement joins TRBV12-3 or TRBV12-4 to TRBJ1-1, with D unresolved. There are 13 residues in the CDR3. V gave up 7 bases and J gave up 8 bases, with 17 bases separating them.

J is TRBJ2-1 and V is TRBV3-1 (or the pseudogene TRBV3-2), with 8 nucleotides matching TRBD1. This CDR3 spans 15 amino acids. Germline CDR1 reads LGHDT; CDR2 reads YNNKEL (reference sequence). Unmatched junction bases numbered 3, after V lost 5 bases and J lost 0 bases. CDR3 sequence (DNA): TGTGCCAGCAGCTCCGGACAGGGCTCCTACAATGAGCAGTTCTTC. This encodes CASSSGQGSYNEQFF.

The V call is TRBV2, the J call TRBJ2-3; tentative D call: TRBD2 (6 bases). V was pared by 2 bases and J by 3 bases, with 15 bases between. In germline, CDR1 is SNHLY, CDR2 FYNNEI. The CDR3 spans 16 residues. The CDR3 DNA reads as TGTGCCAGCAGTGAAAGGAGCGGGCGGCTTACAGATACGCAGTATTTT. This encodes CASSERSGRLTDTQYF.

The V and J genes are TRBV2 and TRBJ2-7; 7 bases fit TRBD2. J gave up 2 bases and V 6 bases, and 7 bases lay outside the gene matches. The CDR3 spans 14 residues. The germline V gene encodes CDR1 SNHLY and CDR2 FYNNEI. The CDR3 DNA follows: TGTGCCAGCAGAGGGAGGGTATTAACCTACGAGCAGTACTTC. Residues: CASRGRVLTYEQYF.

The V call is TRBV6-5, the J call TRBJ1-1; D unclear. The germline CDR1 and CDR2 sequences are MNHEY and SVGAGI. The CDR3 consists of 14 residues. V lost 4 bases and J lost 2, with 11 bases in between. The CDR3 nucleotides read TGTGCCAGCAGTTCTCCAGCGATAAACACTGAAGCTTTCTTT. Amino acids: CASSSPAINTEAFF.

This chain links TRBV6-2 or TRBV6-3 with TRBJ2-7; tentative D call: TRBD2 (6 bases). The V and J ends lost 4 bases and 0 bases respectively, with 13 bases between them. Germline V CDR1 and CDR2: MNHEY, SVGEGT. The CDR3 loop spans 15 amino acids. CDR3 region: CASSSPGGVSYEQYF. The DNA of the CDR3 is TGTGCCAGCAGTTCCCCGGGCGGGGTCTCCTACGAGCAGTACTTC.